This TCR beta chain was sequenced during a study of T cells after yellow fever vaccination. The CDR3 sequence is 14 residues long. V gave up 0 bases and J gave up 3 bases, with 5 bases separating them. Looked up from germline, CDR1 is KGHDR and CDR2 is SFDVKD. 5'RACE template switching produced TCR cDNA carrying a universal primer site and UMIs. TCRdb reanalysed the 5' RACE reads using MiXCR and keeps one entry per CDR3 protein. Here the sample spans 75,000 to 100,000 distinct CDR3 sequences, 8% to 10% being singletons. The TCR was taken from a man between 18 and 35 years old who received the YFV17D yellow fever vaccine. The rearrangement joins TRBV24-1 to TRBJ1-3; D ambiguous. The sample was CD8+ T cells not binding an NS4B(214-222) dextramer, sorted from PBMCs, taken less than 16 days after the first yellow fever vaccination. CDR3 in amino acids: CATSDLSNGNTIYF. Here the CDR3 DNA reads TGTGCCACCAGTGATTTGTCTAATGGAAACACCATATATTTT.